This T cell receptor beta chain was identified in a study of T cells in Graves' hyperthyroidism and ophthalmopathy. No ophthalmopathy progression within 18 months constituted stable Graves' hyperthyroidism. This clonotype has only a few counts. Regions amplified from RNA transcripts were the TCR beta CDR3 regions. Researchers ran a first-round RT-PCR on the TCR CDR3 using the HTBI primer set. TCRdb re-derived calls from the multiplex PCR reads in MiXCR, one entry per CDR3 protein. The sample lists around 450,000 distinct CDR3 sequences, around 13% occurring once. This clonotype was obtained from a woman aged 18 to 35 with Graves' hyperthyroidism. The specimen was blood.

In DNA form, the CDR3 reads TGCGCCAGCAGCCCCGACCCCGGGACACCCAATCAGCCCCAGCATTTT. As protein: CASSPDPGTPNQPQHF. V usage is TRBV4-1 and J usage is TRBJ1-5; possible D gene TRBD1, 6 bases. V was trimmed by 4 bases and J by 3 bases, leaving 16 bases between them. Germline-derived CDR1 and CDR2 are MGHRA and YSYEKL. This CDR3 region has 16 residues.